This TCR beta chain was recovered during a study of blood T cell repertoires in COVID-19. Looking at the study overall: Sources were T cells, B-cell-depleted T cells, or PBMCs; the material itself was cDNA or gDNA.

Only in-frame clones appear in the TCRdb table, and some are missing; sequencing was by immunoSEQ multiplex PCR. The sample lists some 200,000 clones; roughly 80% were seen once. What was sequenced was peripheral blood. The sequence derives from a woman over 75 with acute or convalescent COVID-19.

In DNA form, the CDR3 reads TGCGCCAGCAGCCAACCCCTAGGGGGCAGGGGGGTGACCCAGTACTTC. It specifies CASSQPLGGRGVTQYF. The chain employs TRBV4-1 and TRBJ2-5, with D maybe TRBD1 (7 bases). The CDR3 length is 16 residues. Germline V lookup: CDR1 MGHRA, CDR2 YSYEKL. Trimming removed 2 bases from V and 7 bases from J, with 20 bases in between.